This T cell receptor (beta chain) was recorded in a study of shared clonotypes between healthy human individuals. Study context: CD4 naive and CD4 memory each took three plates per donor, while CD8 naive took two and CD8 memory one.

Sequenced by immunoSEQ multiplex PCR; TCRdb stores in-frame clones only, minus some. The profile covers about 360,000 clones, with around 67% appearing a single time and more than 9% taken by the ten largest. Points from the study as a whole: Naive subsets usually exceeded memory subsets in estimated richness.

On this clone: No antigen is known for it.

This CDR3 spans 13 amino acids. The V gene lost 5 bases and the J gene lost 8 bases, with 15 bases spanning the gap. Germline V gene data show CDR1 as SSHAT and CDR2 as FNYEAQ (reference sequence). Sequenced: memory CD4+ T cells sorted from blood. Sample subset: CD45RA-negative fraction. The receptor was isolated from a man aged 30 to 39 in good health. The chain links TRBV7-7 to TRBJ1-1, with a possible D match to TRBD1 (6 bases). Here the CDR3 reads CASSTSLQGEAFF. CDR3 sequence (DNA): TGTGCCAGCAGCACCTCCCTCCAGGGGGAAGCTTTCTTT.